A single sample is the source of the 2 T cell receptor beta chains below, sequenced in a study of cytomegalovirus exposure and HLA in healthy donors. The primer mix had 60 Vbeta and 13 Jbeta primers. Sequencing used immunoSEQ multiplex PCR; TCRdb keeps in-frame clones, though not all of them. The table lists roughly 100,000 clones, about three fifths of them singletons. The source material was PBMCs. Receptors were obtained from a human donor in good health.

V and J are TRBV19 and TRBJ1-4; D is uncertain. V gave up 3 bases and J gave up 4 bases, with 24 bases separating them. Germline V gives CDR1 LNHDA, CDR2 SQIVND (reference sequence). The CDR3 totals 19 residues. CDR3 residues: CASSIYHPDGLVSNEKLFF. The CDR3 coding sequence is TGTGCCAGTAGTATCTACCATCCCGACGGACTAGTTAGTAATGAAAAACTGTTTTTT.

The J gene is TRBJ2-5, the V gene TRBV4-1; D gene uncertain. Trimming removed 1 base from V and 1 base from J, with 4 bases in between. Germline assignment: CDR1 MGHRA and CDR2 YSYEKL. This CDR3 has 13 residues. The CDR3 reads CASSQASQETQYF. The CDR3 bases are TGCGCCAGCAGCCAAGCCTCCCAAGAGACCCAGTACTTC.